These T cell receptor beta chains were read from a single sample in a study of shared clonotypes between healthy human individuals. Assay: immunoSEQ multiplex PCR; the TCRdb copy retains only in-frame clones and omits some. This sample yields about 1.5 million clones, of which 95% to 99% are seen a single time; roughly 0.45% belongs to the top ten. The specimen sequenced was naive CD4+ T cells sorted from blood. These receptors were collected from a man aged 25-40 years in good health. Each CDR3 is given with its conserved first and last residue. The D gene is left open where the match is weak. The size entry is marked missing in some rows and otherwise reads once, few, many or a size class.

d_gene	abundance	v_gene	j_gene	CDR3nt	CDR3aa
TRBD2	-	TRBV7-2	TRBJ2-1	TGTGCCAGCACCTTTGGGGGACTAGCGGGAAAGGTCTCCTACAATGAGCAGTTCTTC	CASTFGGLAGKVSYNEQFF
TRBD2	-	TRBV9	TRBJ2-2	TGTGCCAGCAGCGGTACTAGCGGGAGGTTGGCCGGGGAGCTGTTTTTT	CASSGTSGRLAGELFF
TRBD1	-	TRBV19	TRBJ2-7	TGTGCCAGTAGTGTGGACAGGGGATCGGACGAGCAGTACTTC	CASSVDRGSDEQYF
-	-	TRBV25-1	TRBJ2-3	TGTGCCAGCAGTAGCGGGACAGTTATCACAGATACGCAGTATTTT	CASSSGTVITDTQYF
-	-	TRBV5-1	TRBJ1-4	TGCGCCAGCAGCTTTGATGCAACTAATGAAAAACTGTTTTTT	CASSFDATNEKLFF
TRBD2	-	TRBV10-3	TRBJ2-1	TGTGCCATCAGTGAACAGCGGGAGGGAGTGGAGCAGTTCTTC	CAISEQREGVEQFF
TRBD2	-	TRBV5-6	TRBJ2-5	TGTGCCAGTACCGGCCGGACTAGCGGAAAAGAGACCCAGTACTTC	CASTGRTSGKETQYF
-	-	TRBV7-9	TRBJ2-7	TGTGCCAGCAGCCAGCGCAAGGACTCGACGCTCTACGAGCAGTACTTC	CASSQRKDSTLYEQYF
-	-	TRBV5-1	TRBJ2-2	TGCGCCAGCAGCAAGGACCAGAACACCGGGGAGCTGTTTTTT	CASSKDQNTGELFF
-	-	TRBV28	TRBJ1-2	TGTGCCAGCAGTATCCTCGGGATTAAAAACTATGGCTACACCTTC	CASSILGIKNYGYTF
-	-	TRBV10-3	TRBJ2-3	TGTGCCATCAGTGGGGCCCAGGGTTCGTTAATGGATACGCAGTATTTT	CAISGAQGSLMDTQYF
TRBD1	-	TRBV6-6	TRBJ1-5	TGTGCCAGCCGCCAGGGGGGCAATCAGCCCCAGCATTTT	CASRQGGNQPQHF
-	-	TRBV9	TRBJ2-3	TGTGCCAGCAGCGTAGACAGTAGCACAGATACGCAGTATTTT	CASSVDSSTDTQYF
TRBD2	-	TRBV9	TRBJ2-3	TGTGCCAGCAGCGTACAGAGCGGGAGGGCCCTCGATACGCAGTATTTT	CASSVQSGRALDTQYF
TRBD1	-	TRBV4-1	TRBJ2-1	TGCGCCAGCAGCCAAGATCCAGCATCAGGGGGCGATGAGCAGTTCTTC	CASSQDPASGGDEQFF
TRBD2	-	TRBV28	TRBJ2-3	TGTGCCAGCAGTTTAAGTATAAGGAGAGCGGGGAACACAGATACGCAGTATTTT	CASSLSIRRAGNTDTQYF
TRBD1	-	TRBV7-4	TRBJ1-5	TGTGCCAGCACCCCAAGCCGGACAGGGGTCCAGCCCCAGCATTTT	CASTPSRTGVQPQHF
-	-	TRBV28	TRBJ2-2	TGTGCCAGCAGTTTCCCGGCTGGGGAGCTGTTTTTT	CASSFPAGELFF
TRBD2	-	TRBV28	TRBJ2-1	TGTGCCAGCAGTTTCGGGGGGGCCGTTTGGAATGAGCAGTTCTTC	CASSFGGAVWNEQFF
-	once	TRBV28	TRBJ1-5	TGTGCCAGCAGTTTATGGGGGGTACTAGACAATCAGCCCCAGCATTTT	CASSLWGVLDNQPQHF
-	-	TRBV29-1	TRBJ1-1	TGCAGCGGACAGAACACTGAAGCTTTCTTT	CSGQNTEAFF
TRBD1	-	TRBV6-6	TRBJ2-5	TGTGCCAGCAGTTACTCGACAGGGGGGGGTCCTGAGACCCAGTACTTC	CASSYSTGGGPETQYF
TRBD2	-	TRBV2	TRBJ2-1	TGTGCCAGCAGGGCGGGACTAGCGGGAGGGCCTCAGTTCTTC	CASRAGLAGGPQFF
-	-	TRBV9	TRBJ2-1	TGTGCCAGCAGCTTAAGTCTGGTAGTCAATGAGCAGTTCTTC	CASSLSLVVNEQFF
-	-	TRBV2	TRBJ1-1	TGTGCCAGCAGTGGCGACGGTGAAGCTTTCTTT	CASSGDGEAFF
-	-	TRBV28	TRBJ2-5	TGTGCCAGTTTAACAGGGTTGGAGACCCAGTACTTC	CASLTGLETQYF
TRBD2	-	TRBV18	TRBJ2-1	TGTGCCAGCTCCACGAGGGCGGGAGTATCGGGCAATGAGCAGTTCTTC	CASSTRAGVSGNEQFF
-	once	TRBV15	TRBJ2-7	TGTGCCACCAGCAGAGATCTGGTTGCGCGCCTCGCGGGGTGGGAGCAGTACTTC	CATSRDLVARLAGWEQYF
TRBD2	once	TRBV7-6	TRBJ2-7	TGTGCCAGCAGCTTAGCTAGCGGGGACTACGAGCAGTACTTC	CASSLASGDYEQYF
-	-	TRBV5-5	TRBJ2-5	TGTGCCAGCAGCTTGCCGCAACTAGCTGATGGGGAAGAGACCCAGTACTTC	CASSLPQLADGEETQYF
TRBD1	-	TRBV9	TRBJ2-6	TGTGCCAGCAGCGGACGGACAGGGGGCGCCAGGGGGGCCAACGTCCTGACTTTC	CASSGRTGGARGANVLTF
TRBD1	-	TRBV5-6	TRBJ2-5	TGTGCCAGCAGCTTGGGCCCCGCACAGGGGGTAGAGACCCAGTACTTC	CASSLGPAQGVETQYF
-	-	TRBV18	TRBJ2-7	TGTGCCAGCTCACCAGGTGCGGGATCCTACGAGCAGTACTTC	CASSPGAGSYEQYF